The TCR beta chain described here comes from a study of T cells after yellow fever vaccination. Whole-study context: Any fraction with a low cell number was prepared using SMART-Seq v4 Ultra Low Input.

MiXCR, run by TCRdb on the 5' RACE reads, gives a single entry per CDR3 protein. The data contain approximately 550,000 distinct CDR3 sequences, approximately 12% of them singletons. V lost 4 bases to trimming and J lost 0 bases, with 17 bases between them. This CDR3 has 16 residues. Germline lookup yields CDR1 DFQATT and CDR2 SNEGSKA (reference sequence). This sequence originates from a man aged 25 to 40 who received the YFV17D yellow fever vaccine. The rearrangement links TRBV20-1 to TRBJ2-3; a weak D match, TRBD2 (5 bases). The sequencing here drew on PBMCs, taken on the day of the yellow fever booster vaccination. Here the CDR3 reads CSAIEGWPSSTDTQYF. In nucleotides, the CDR3 is TGCAGTGCTATTGAGGGTTGGCCCTCTAGCACAGATACGCAGTATTTT.